The rows below give T cell receptor beta chains drawn from one sample of a study of regulatory T cells in long-lasting Graves disease. A single record per CDR3 protein comes from TCRdb applying MiXCR to the multiplex PCR reads. The table lists a few hundred thousand distinct CDR3 sequences, roughly 25% of them singletons. Sequenced material: peripheral blood mononuclear cells (PBMCs), taken when the disease was refractory, from a patient treated with antithyroid drugs. These receptor sequences come from a woman in her 40s with Graves disease. Each CDR3 is given with its conserved first and last residue. A D gene is named only where the DNA matches it firmly. Clone size appears in some rows only: once, few, many, or a class for an expanded clone.

clone_size	v_call	j_call	d_call	cdr3_aa	cdr3_nt
NA	TRBV5-1	TRBJ1-5	NA	CASSLGGGRQPQHF	TGCGCCAGCAGCTTGGGGGGGGGCCGCCAGCCCCAGCATTTT
many	TRBV28	TRBJ1-1	TRBD1	CASSLQGRTEAFF	TGTGCCAGCAGCCTACAGGGGAGGACTGAAGCTTTCTTT
many	TRBV12-3/TRBV12-4	TRBJ1-4	TRBD1	CASSLRTGVNEKLFF	TGTGCCAGCAGTTTGAGGACAGGTGTAAATGAAAAACTGTTTTTT
few	TRBV30	TRBJ2-7	NA	CAWSILQGPYEQYF	TGTGCCTGGAGCATCCTACAGGGCCCTTACGAGCAGTACTTC
many	TRBV20-1	TRBJ1-1	TRBD1	CSAPRGMNTEAFF	TGCAGTGCTCCCAGGGGGATGAACACTGAAGCTTTCTTT
NA	TRBV28	TRBJ2-3	TRBD1	CASRIRYRGRVTDTQYF	TGTGCCAGCAGAATACGATACAGGGGTAGGGTCACAGATACGCAGTATTTT
few	TRBV5-6	TRBJ2-2	TRBD2	CASSYGTSGWKLFF	TGTGCCAGCAGCTACGGGACTAGCGGGTGGAAGCTGTTTTTT
many	TRBV11-2	TRBJ2-2	TRBD2	CASSHGTSGGSGELFF	TGTGCCAGCAGCCATGGGACTAGCGGGGGGTCCGGGGAGCTGTTTTTT
few	TRBV20-1	TRBJ1-2	NA	CSARLPLSGADYTF	TGCAGTGCTAGATTGCCCCTGTCAGGGGCCGACTACACCTTC
NA	TRBV29-1	TRBJ2-2	NA	CSVGGAGELFF	TGCAGCGTTGGGGGTGCCGGAGAGCTGTTTTTT
many	TRBV12-3/TRBV12-4	TRBJ2-7	NA	CASTKDQKGLYEQYF	TGTGCCAGCACCAAGGACCAAAAGGGCCTCTACGAGCAGTACTTC
NA	TRBV28	TRBJ2-5	NA	CASSHPGSQETQYF	TGTGCCAGCAGCCACCCGGGCAGTCAAGAGACCCAGTACTTC
few	TRBV14	TRBJ2-5	NA	CASSQDLVQETQYF	TGTGCCAGCAGCCAAGATCTAGTCCAAGAGACCCAGTACTTC
few	TRBV19	TRBJ2-5	NA	CASSAPLTDNQETQYF	TGTGCCAGTAGTGCCCCTCTGACAGATAACCAAGAGACCCAGTACTTC
few	TRBV28	TRBJ2-2	NA	CASRNLGRGGKLFF	TGTGCCAGCAGGAACCTAGGAAGGGGCGGGAAGCTGTTTTTT
few	TRBV2	TRBJ1-3	TRBD1	CASSLAGQGPSGNTIYF	TGTGCCAGCAGTTTGGCGGGACAGGGTCCCTCTGGAAACACCATATATTTT
NA	TRBV6-2/TRBV6-3	TRBJ2-2	NA	CASSLYGSRSLGGELFF	TGTGCCAGCAGTTTATACGGTAGTCGCTCCCTGGGCGGGGAGCTGTTTTTT
few	TRBV28	TRBJ1-1	NA	CASSLPGTLNTEAFF	TGTGCCAGCAGTTTACCTGGGACCTTGAACACTGAAGCTTTCTTT
NA	TRBV25-1	TRBJ1-4	NA	CASSNIPRIDATNEKLFF	TGTGCCAGCAGTAACATCCCCCGAATAGATGCAACTAATGAAAAACTGTTTTTT
few	TRBV28	TRBJ2-1	TRBD2	CASSSGLAGGTYNEQFF	TGTGCCAGCAGTTCGGGGCTAGCGGGAGGCACCTACAATGAGCAGTTCTTC
many	TRBV11-2	TRBJ2-7	TRBD2	CATHGPGLAAHYEQYF	TGTGCTACGCACGGACCGGGACTAGCGGCCCACTACGAGCAGTACTTC
many	TRBV15	TRBJ2-5	NA	CATSRGVVVGQETQYF	TGTGCCACCAGCAGAGGGGTGGTCGTGGGGCAAGAGACCCAGTACTTC
many	TRBV20-1	TRBJ1-1	NA	CSARAGTANTEAFF	TGCAGTGCTAGAGCGGGAACGGCGAACACTGAAGCTTTCTTT
many	TRBV20-1	TRBJ2-7	NA	CSALLDGAYEQYF	TGCAGTGCACTCTTGGACGGGGCGTACGAGCAGTACTTC
NA	TRBV18	TRBJ2-1	TRBD1	CASSPRDSEVYEQFF	TGTGCCAGCTCACCTCGGGACAGCGAAGTGTATGAGCAGTTCTTC
few	TRBV5-1	TRBJ2-7	TRBD2	CASSSGRLLDYEQYF	TGCGCCAGCAGTAGCGGGAGATTGTTAGATTACGAGCAGTACTTC
NA	TRBV9	TRBJ2-1	TRBD1	CASSVAGQGANEQFF	TGTGCCAGCAGCGTAGCGGGACAGGGGGCAAATGAGCAGTTCTTC
many	TRBV29-1	TRBJ2-7	NA	CSVKGSSYEQYF	TGCAGCGTAAAGGGAAGCTCCTACGAGCAGTACTTC
NA	TRBV19	TRBJ1-4	NA	CASSTKLFF	TGTGCCAGTAGTACCAAACTGTTTTTT
NA	TRBV7-9	TRBJ1-5	NA	CASSLGSTQPQHF	TGTGCCAGCAGCTTAGGATCCACCCAGCCCCAGCATTTT
NA	TRBV12-3/TRBV12-4	TRBJ2-3	NA	CASSLKPWGTDTQYF	TGTGCCAGCAGTTTAAAACCATGGGGCACAGATACGCAGTATTTT
NA	TRBV20-1	TRBJ2-7	TRBD1	CSAPDRGSYEQYF	TGCAGTGCTCCGGACAGGGGTTCCTACGAGCAGTACTTC
many	TRBV2	TRBJ2-4	NA	CASSVGSLPKNIQYF	TGTGCCAGCAGTGTTGGCTCCCTTCCAAAAAACATTCAGTACTTC
many	TRBV7-6	TRBJ2-5	NA	CASSFMAGQPAETQYF	TGTGCCAGCAGCTTTATGGCCGGACAGCCCGCAGAGACCCAGTACTTC
NA	TRBV20-1	TRBJ1-1	NA	CSARGPWDTEAFF	TGCAGTGCTAGGGGACCCTGGGACACTGAAGCTTTCTTT
many	TRBV11-2	TRBJ2-7	NA	CASSERWDTYEQYF	TGTGCCAGCAGCGAACGATGGGATACCTACGAGCAGTACTTC
NA	TRBV4-1	TRBJ1-2	NA	CASSQATVLPYGYTF	TGCGCCAGCAGCCAAGCAACAGTTCTTCCTTATGGCTACACCTTC
many	TRBV6-1	TRBJ2-5	TRBD1	CASTIWGTVQETQYF	TGTGCCAGCACCATCTGGGGGACAGTACAAGAGACCCAGTACTTC
NA	TRBV20-1	TRBJ2-3	TRBD2	CSAGSTSGSDTQYF	TGCAGTGCGGGATCGACTAGCGGGAGTGATACGCAGTATTTT
many	TRBV7-2	TRBJ2-5	TRBD2	CASSLGLAVGETQYF	TGTGCCAGCAGCTTGGGACTAGCTGTAGGGGAGACCCAGTACTTC
NA	TRBV18	TRBJ2-7	NA	CASSPQGHDAYEQYF	TGTGCCAGCTCACCTCAGGGGCACGACGCATACGAGCAGTACTTC
many	TRBV27	TRBJ2-7	TRBD2	CASSPRGSGGYEQYF	TGTGCCAGCAGTCCCAGGGGTAGCGGGGGTTACGAGCAGTACTTC
NA	TRBV10-3	TRBJ2-1	TRBD1	CAISHRGRTPPYNEQFF	TGTGCCATCAGTCACAGGGGGCGGACCCCCCCCTACAATGAGCAGTTCTTC
many	TRBV28	TRBJ2-7	TRBD2	CASIKGLAGGPNEQYF	TGTGCCAGCATTAAGGGACTAGCGGGAGGGCCGAACGAGCAGTACTTC
NA	TRBV19	TRBJ1-1	NA	CASSVLQNTEAFF	TGTGCCAGTAGTGTCCTTCAGAACACTGAAGCTTTCTTT